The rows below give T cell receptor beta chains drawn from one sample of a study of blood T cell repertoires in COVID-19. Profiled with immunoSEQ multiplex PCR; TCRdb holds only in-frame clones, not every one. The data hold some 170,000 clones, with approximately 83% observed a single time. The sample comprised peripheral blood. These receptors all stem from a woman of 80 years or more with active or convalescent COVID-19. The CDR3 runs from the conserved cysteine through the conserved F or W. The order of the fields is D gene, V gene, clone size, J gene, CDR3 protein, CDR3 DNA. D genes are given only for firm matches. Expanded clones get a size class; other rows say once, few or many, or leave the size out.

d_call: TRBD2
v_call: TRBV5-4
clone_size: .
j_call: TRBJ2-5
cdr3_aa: CASSFRDRGGMETQYF
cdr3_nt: TGTGCCAGCAGCTTCAGGGATCGGGGGGGCATGGAGACCCAGTACTTC

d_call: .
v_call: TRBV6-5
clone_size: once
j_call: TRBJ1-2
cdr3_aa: CAGCVAGHYGYTF
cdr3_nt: TGTGCCGGCTGCGTGGCGGGGCACTATGGCTACACCTTC

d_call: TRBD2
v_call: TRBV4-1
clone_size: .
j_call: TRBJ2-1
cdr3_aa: CASSQGRAGGPSAYNEQFF
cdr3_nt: TGCGCCAGCAGCCAAGGAAGAGCGGGGGGGCCTTCGGCCTACAATGAGCAGTTCTTC

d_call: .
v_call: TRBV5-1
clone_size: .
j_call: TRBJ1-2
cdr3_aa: CASRANRELYGYTF
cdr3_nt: TGCGCCAGCAGGGCAAACAGGGAACTCTATGGCTACACCTTC

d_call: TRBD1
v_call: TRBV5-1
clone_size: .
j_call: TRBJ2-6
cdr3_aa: CASSLVGTGGASPYSGANVLTF
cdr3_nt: TGCGCCAGCAGCTTGGTTGGGACAGGGGGCGCTTCCCCCTACTCTGGGGCCAACGTCCTGACTTTC

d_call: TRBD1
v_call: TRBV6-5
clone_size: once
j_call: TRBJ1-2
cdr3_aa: CASSLGQGKNYGYTF
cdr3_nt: TGTGCCAGCAGCCTGGGACAGGGGAAAAACTATGGCTACACCTTC

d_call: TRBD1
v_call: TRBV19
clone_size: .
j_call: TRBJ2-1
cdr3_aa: CASSIWTGEYYNEQFF
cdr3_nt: TGTGCCAGTAGTATCTGGACAGGGGAGTACTACAATGAGCAGTTCTTC

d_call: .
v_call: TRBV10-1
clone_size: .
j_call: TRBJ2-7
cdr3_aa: CASSESGRYEQYF
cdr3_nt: TGCGCCAGCAGTGAGTCGGGCCGATACGAGCAGTACTTC

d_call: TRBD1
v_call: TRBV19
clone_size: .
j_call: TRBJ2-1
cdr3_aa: CASSIPGQGYNEQFF
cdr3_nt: TGTGCCAGTAGTATTCCGGGACAGGGGTACAATGAGCAGTTCTTC

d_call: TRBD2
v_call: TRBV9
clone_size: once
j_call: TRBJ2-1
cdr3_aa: CASSVTSGSSYNEQFF
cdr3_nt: TGTGCCAGCAGCGTAACTAGCGGGAGCTCCTACAATGAGCAGTTCTTC

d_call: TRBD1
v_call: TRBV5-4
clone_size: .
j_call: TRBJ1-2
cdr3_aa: CASSLSSQGGYGYTF
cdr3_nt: TGTGCCAGCAGCTTAAGTTCGCAGGGGGGCTATGGCTACACCTTC

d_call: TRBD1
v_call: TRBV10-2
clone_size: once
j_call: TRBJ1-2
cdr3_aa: CASSETGGAPSYGYTF
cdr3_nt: TGCGCCAGCAGTGAGACAGGGGGGGCTCCCTCCTATGGCTACACCTTC

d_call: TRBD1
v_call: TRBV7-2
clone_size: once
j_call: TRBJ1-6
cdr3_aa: CASSLDRGYSPLHF
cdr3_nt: TGTGCCAGCAGCTTGGACAGGGGATATTCACCCCTCCACTTT

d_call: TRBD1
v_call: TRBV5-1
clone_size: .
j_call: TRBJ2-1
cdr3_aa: CASSLEDRGRDEQFF
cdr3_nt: TGCGCCAGCAGCTTGGAGGACAGGGGACGCGATGAGCAGTTCTTC

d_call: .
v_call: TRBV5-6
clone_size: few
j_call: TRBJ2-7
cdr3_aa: CASSTATSGSYYEQYF
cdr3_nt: TGTGCCAGCAGCACCGCCACCTCAGGGTCCTACTACGAGCAGTACTTC

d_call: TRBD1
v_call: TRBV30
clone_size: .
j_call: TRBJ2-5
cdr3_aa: CAWSGLSAGGETQYF
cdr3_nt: TGTGCCTGGAGTGGACTTTCAGCAGGGGGAGAGACCCAGTACTTC

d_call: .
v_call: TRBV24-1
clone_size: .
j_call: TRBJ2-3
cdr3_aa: CATSDGPGRTDTQYF
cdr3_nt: TGTGCCACCAGTGATGGGCCAGGCCGGACAGATACGCAGTATTTT

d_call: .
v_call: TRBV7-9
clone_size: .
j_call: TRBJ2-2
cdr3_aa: CASSPEGGRVTGELFF
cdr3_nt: TGTGCCAGCAGCCCGGAGGGGGGGCGAGTCACCGGGGAGCTGTTTTTT

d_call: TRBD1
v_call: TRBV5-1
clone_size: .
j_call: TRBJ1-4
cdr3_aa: CASSPGQELTNEKLFF
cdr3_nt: TGCGCCAGCAGCCCGGGACAGGAGCTAACTAATGAAAAACTGTTTTTT

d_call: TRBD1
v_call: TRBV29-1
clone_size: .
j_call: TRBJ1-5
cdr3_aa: CSVEGDRGQPQHF
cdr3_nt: TGCAGCGTTGAAGGGGACAGGGGTCAGCCCCAGCATTTT